The next 23 T cell receptor beta chains were all read from a single sample in a study of blood T cells in healthy people across ages (dated by TCRdb to the mid-2010s). Library preparation employed 5' RACE. Instrument used: Illumina HiSeq 2500. A second PCR of roughly 7 to 11 cycles was performed with a sample-barcoded 5' primer and a J-beta primer mix. In TCRdb, the public reads were trimmed at Q25 with fastp and aligned with MiXCR, with productive beta chains retained. Merged by CDR3 protein, the rows form single entries marked with the most common genes and DNA. This sample holds hundreds of thousands of distinct CDR3 sequences; 22% were observed only once. Of the sample, around 21% falls within the top ten clones. Specimen: blood. The origin of the receptors is a man in his 70s in good health.

This clonotype has a handful of counts. The chain carries TRBV21-1 and TRBJ2-7; TRBD2, the table's D call, was not compared with the DNA. TRBV21-1 is a documented pseudogene. CDR3 length: 15 residues. The CDR3 DNA is TGTGCCAGCAGGATAAGGACTAGCGGGGGCTACGAGCAGTACTTC. Translation: CASRIRTSGGYEQYF.

A single count supports this clonotype. The chain combines TRBV20-1 with TRBJ2-6, with D possibly called TRBD1 or TRBD2 (5 bases each). The germline CDR1 and CDR2 sequences are DFQATT and SNEGSKA (reference sequence). V was cut by 1 base and J by 3 bases, with 13 bases left in between. This CDR3 is 16 amino acids long. CDR3 region: CSARGLGVFGANVLTF. Here the CDR3 DNA reads TGCAGTGCTAGAGGTTTGGGGGTTTTTGGGGCCAACGTCCTGACTTTC.

The CDR3 nucleotides are TGTGCCAGCTCACCCCAGGGGCATAATGAAAAACTGTTTTTT. Its protein product is CASSPQGHNEKLFF. The chain is built from TRBV18 and TRBJ1-4; D is perhaps TRBD1 (6 bases). Looked up from germline, CDR1 is KGHSH and CDR2 is LQKENI. The CDR3 sequence is 14 residues long. Trimming pared 3 bases from V and 4 bases from J, leaving 9 bases between. The whole variable domain, remainder taken from reference TRBV18 and TRBJ1-4, is NAGVMQNPRHLVRRRGQEARLRCSPMKGHSHVYWYRQLPEEGLKFMVYLQKENIIDESGMPKERFSAEFPKEGPSILRIQQVVRGDSAAYFCASSPQGHNEKLFFGSGTQLSVL.

The chain links TRBV16 to TRBJ1-4; 7 nucleotides match TRBD1. Losses at the gene ends were 5 bases for V and 6 bases for J; bases not matched to a gene: 6. The germline V gene has CDR1 KGHSY and CDR2 FQNENV. This CDR3 region has 14 residues. The CDR3 here is CASSKDRVDEKLFF. In DNA, the CDR3 is TGTGCCAGCAGCAAAGACAGGGTGGATGAAAAACTGTTTTTT.

This clonotype was counted many times. The chain combines TRBV7-2 with TRBJ2-5, with D unclear. The CDR3 is 14 amino acids. Germline CDR1 reads SGHTA; CDR2 reads FQGNSA. The V gene lost 0 bases and the J gene lost 4 bases, with 9 bases spanning the gap. CDR3 residues: CASSLALTPETQYF. CDR3 nucleotide sequence: TGTGCCAGCAGCTTAGCGCTGACTCCAGAGACCCAGTACTTC.

This rearrangement joins TRBV29-1 to TRBJ2-5; D uncertain. Trimming took 4 bases from V and 5 from J, leaving 14 bases between them. This CDR3 has 13 residues. Germline-derived CDR1 and CDR2 are SQVTM and ANQGSEA. In DNA, the CDR3 is TGCAGCGTTGCTCCGGGCGAAAAGGAGACCCAGTACTTC. It yields the protein CSVAPGEKETQYF.

Only a few counts were recorded for this clonotype. This rearrangement joins TRBV29-1 to TRBJ2-3, with TRBD2 matching 12 bases. The junction had 11 bases not matched to a gene; V was cut back by 2 bases and J by 2 bases. The CDR3 has 18 residues. From germline, CDR1 is SQVTM and CDR2 ANQGSEA. CDR3 protein: CSVEFLRTSGAITDTQYF. CDR3 coding DNA: TGCAGCGTTGAATTTCTCCGGACTAGCGGGGCGATCACAGATACGCAGTATTTT.

The rearrangement links TRBV6-5 to TRBJ2-1, with TRBD1 matching over 8 bases. Losses at the gene ends were 0 bases for V and 2 bases for J; bases not matched to a gene: 3. Germline CDR1 is MNHEY and CDR2 is SVGAGI. The CDR3 runs to 16 residues. In DNA form, the CDR3 reads TGTGCCAGCAGTTACTCGACACAGGGGGCCTACAATGAGCAGTTCTTC. Protein sequence: CASSYSTQGAYNEQFF.

The rearrangement links TRBV7-2 to TRBJ2-3; TRBD1 agrees at 7 bases. The CDR3 has 14 amino acids. V lost 4 bases to trimming and J lost 3 bases; unmatched junction nucleotides: 4. In germline, CDR1 is SGHTA, CDR2 FQGNSA. CDR3 in amino acids: CASSYGQDTDTQYF. The CDR3 DNA sequence: TGTGCCAGCAGCTATGGACAGGATACAGATACGCAGTATTTT.

This clonotype was seen more than once but under ten times. The chain couples TRBV5-1 to TRBJ1-1, with TRBD1 matching over 8 bases. The germline CDR1 and CDR2 sequences are SGHRS and YFSETQ. The V gene end was trimmed by 5 bases and the J gene end by 4 bases; junction bases not matched to a gene: 13. This CDR3 spans 16 amino acids. The CDR3 coding sequence is TGCGCCAGCAGTAGCGCAGGGGGCGCAGTGGGCACTGAAGCTTTCTTT. Translation gives CASSSAGGAVGTEAFF.

The chain is built from TRBV11-2 and TRBJ2-1; 15 bases map to TRBD2. With 4 bases clipped from V and 0 bases from J, the junction kept 7 bases outside the gene matches. CDR3 length: 19 residues. Looked up from germline, CDR1 is SGHAT and CDR2 is FQNNGV. CDR3 coding DNA: TGTGCCAGCAGCTCCGACGGACTAGCGGGAGGGATCTCCTACAATGAGCAGTTCTTC. As protein: CASSSDGLAGGISYNEQFF.

The chain carries TRBV7-6 and TRBJ2-1, with D possibly being TRBD1 or TRBD2 (6 bases each). Deletions cut 4 bases from V and 8 bases from J, with 15 bases between. This CDR3 has 14 residues. Germline V gene data show CDR1 as SGHVS and CDR2 as FNYEAQ. CDR3 region: CASSSRTGGHEQFF. The CDR3 DNA is TGTGCCAGCAGCTCTAGGACTGGGGGGCATGAGCAGTTCTTC.

The rearrangement joins TRBV27 to TRBJ2-1; 8 nucleotides agree with TRBD1. The germline CDR1 and CDR2 sequences are MNHEY and SMNVEV (reference sequence). The junction had 2 bases not matched to a gene; V was cut back by 3 bases and J by 7 bases. The length of the CDR3 is 13 residues. The CDR3 DNA reads as TGTGCCAGCAGTTTCAGGGGGCTGAATGAGCAGTTCTTC. Its protein product is CASSFRGLNEQFF.

This clonotype was found once. The chain recombines TRBV29-1 with TRBJ2-5, with a tentative D call TRBD2 (6 bases). Near its end, the DNA agrees better with TRBJ2-7, so the J call may be wrong. The CDR3 has 14 residues. The germline V gene encodes CDR1 SQVTM and CDR2 ANQGSEA. For the CDR3, the DNA is TGCAGCGGAAAACAGAGGCGGGACTCCTACGAGCAGTACTTC. This encodes CSGKQRRDSYEQYF.

This clonotype appeared a few times. This rearrangement joins TRBV4-1 to TRBJ2-1; D may be TRBD1 (6 bases). Trimming stripped 0 bases from V and 2 bases from J, with 11 bases between. The CDR3 is 16 amino acids. Per the germline V gene, CDR1 is MGHRA and CDR2 is YSYEKL. The CDR3 nucleotides are TGCGCCAGCAGCCAAGATTGGGGACAAGCCTACAATGAGCAGTTCTTC. This translates into CASSQDWGQAYNEQFF.

The chain is built from TRBV7-9 and TRBJ1-3, with D unresolved. CDR1 and CDR2 from the germline V gene are SEHNR and FQNEAQ (reference sequence). The CDR3 covers 18 residues. V shed 4 bases and J shed 0 bases, with 19 bases lying between them. CDR3: CASSSLAAASNSGNTIYF. The CDR3 DNA is TGTGCCAGCAGCTCCCTCGCGGCCGCTTCGAACTCTGGAAACACCATATATTTT. The variable domain in full, completed from reference TRBV7-9 and TRBJ1-3, reads DTGVSQNPRHKITKRGQNVTFRCDPISEHNRLYWYRQTLGQGPEFLTYFQNEAQLEKSRLLSDRFSAERPKGSFSTLEIQRTEQGDSAMYLCASSSLAAASNSGNTIYFGEGSWLTVV.

There are a few counts of this clonotype. CDR3 in amino acids: CASSAGSLPDPRQPQHF. CDR3 bases: TGTGCCAGCAGCGCGGGGTCCTTACCAGACCCCAGGCAGCCCCAGCATTTT. The gene calls are TRBV9 and TRBJ1-5; D remains unclear. Germline CDR1 and CDR2: SGDLS and YYNGEE. V lost 3 bases and J 7 bases, leaving 23 bases between the germline ends. CDR3 length: 17 residues.

The chain carries TRBV5-6 and TRBJ2-3, with 7 bases lining up with TRBD2. The V segment lost 4 bases and the J segment 5 bases; nucleotides outside the gene matches: 13. CDR3 length equals 16 residues. CDR1 and CDR2 (germline): SGHDT, YYEEEE. The CDR3 is CASSLDGRELVDTQYF. As DNA, the CDR3 is TGTGCCAGCAGCCTTGATGGGCGGGAGTTGGTAGATACGCAGTATTTT.

This clonotype was detected ten times or more. This chain uses TRBV12-3 or TRBV12-4 with TRBJ2-3; 7 nucleotides agree with TRBD2. This CDR3 contains 14 residues. V dropped 7 bases and J dropped 3; count of bases not matched to a gene: 7. The CDR3 region is CASNPGGGTDTQYF. In nucleotides, the CDR3 is TGTGCCAGCAACCCCGGGGGAGGGACAGATACGCAGTATTTT.

This clonotype has more than one count but fewer than ten. The rearrangement joins TRBV12-3 or TRBV12-4 to TRBJ2-1, with D unresolved. V was clipped by 5 bases and J by 9 bases, with 11 bases between them. The CDR3 is made up of 12 amino acids. This CDR3 reads CASSGPSSEQFF. CDR3 sequence (DNA): TGTGCCAGCAGTGGGCCGTCGAGTGAGCAGTTCTTC.

This clonotype turned up a few times. The chain couples TRBV4-3 to TRBJ2-1; TRBD2 matches at 8 bases. Losses at the gene ends were 0 bases for V and 4 bases for J; bases not matched to a gene: 8. The CDR3 covers 17 residues. The germline CDR1 and CDR2 sequences are LGHNA and YSLEER. The CDR3, as DNA: TGCGCCAGCAGCCAAGATTGGACGCGCGGGAGGTACAATGAGCAGTTCTTC. Translation gives CASSQDWTRGRYNEQFF.

This chain connects TRBV28 to TRBJ2-7; unclear D gene. The CDR3 runs 15 residues. Looked up from germline, CDR1 is MDHEN and CDR2 is SYDVKM. V was shortened by 3 bases and J by 0 bases, with 12 bases between the two germline ends. CDR3 DNA: TGTGCCAGCAGTTTTTGGCGGACCGGCTCCTACGAGCAGTACTTC. Amino acids: CASSFWRTGSYEQYF. Filled out from reference TRBV28 and TRBJ2-7, the complete variable domain reads DVKVTQSSRYLVKRTGEKVFLECVQDMDHENMFWYRQDPGLGLRLIYFSYDVKMKEKGDIPEGYSVSREKKERFSLILESASTNQTSMYLCASSFWRTGSYEQYFGPGTRLTVT.

This clonotype occurred many times. The gene calls are TRBV20-1 and TRBJ1-5; D may be TRBD1 (6 bases). CDR1 DFQATT and CDR2 SNEGSKA come from the germline V gene (reference sequence). V was clipped by 0 bases and J by 7 bases, with 13 bases between them. CDR3 length: 14 amino acids. Here the CDR3 reads CSARDPRGGQPQHF. The CDR3 coding sequence is TGCAGTGCTAGAGATCCCAGGGGCGGGCAGCCCCAGCATTTT.